The 5 T cell receptor beta chains reported below all come from one sample, sequenced in a study of cytomegalovirus exposure and HLA in healthy donors. Primers included in the PCR were 60 Vbeta and 13 Jbeta primers. Profiled with immunoSEQ multiplex PCR; TCRdb holds only in-frame clones, not every one. The sample lists some 150,000 clones; more than 75% were seen once. Sequenced input: PBMCs. These receptors all stem from a woman between 45 and 60 years old in good health and CMV-seropositive.

The sample holds one count of this clone. The J gene is TRBJ1-1, the V gene TRBV9; 8 positions agree with TRBD1. Unmatched junction bases numbered 12, after V lost 5 bases and J lost 3 bases. The germline CDR1 and CDR2 sequences are SGDLS and YYNGEE. The CDR3 has 16 residues. The CDR3 reads CASSSGVGRGHTEAFF. In nucleotides, the CDR3 is TGTGCCAGCAGTTCCGGGGTGGGCAGGGGGCACACTGAAGCTTTCTTT.

As to this clone: At one boundary the junction diverges from the germline segment, which might be a read error. This rearrangement joins TRBV7-8 to TRBJ2-5; TRBD2 matches at 9 bases. Germline V gene data show CDR1 as SGHVS and CDR2 as FQNEAQ. The CDR3 length is 13 residues. The CDR3 region has the DNA TGTGCCAGCAGCTTCCTTAGCGGGGGTGCATTAGACTTC. This codes for CASSFLSGGALDF.

The chain joins TRBV5-4 to TRBJ2-7; the match to TRBD2 covers 9 bases. With 0 bases clipped from V and 6 bases from J, the junction kept 10 bases outside the gene matches. The CDR3 is 16 residues long. CDR1 is SGHNT and CDR2 is YYREEE in the germline V gene (reference sequence). The CDR3 here is CASSLGAGGPFAEQYF. CDR3 nucleotides: TGTGCCAGCAGCTTGGGCGCGGGAGGGCCCTTCGCCGAGCAGTACTTC.

This sequence joins TRBV28 and TRBJ1-1; D possibly corresponds to TRBD1 (6 bases). This CDR3 spans 14 amino acids. Trimming removed 4 bases at V and 1 base at J, with 10 bases between. Germline-derived CDR1 and CDR2 are MDHEN and SYDVKM. CDR3 residues: CASSWTVPNTEAFF. The CDR3 DNA is TGTGCCAGCAGTTGGACAGTCCCGAACACTGAAGCTTTCTTT.

V and J are TRBV6-1 and TRBJ2-3, with D perhaps TRBD2 (5 bases). CDR3 length: 17 residues. V was shortened by 4 bases and J by 0 bases, with 17 bases between the two germline ends. Per the germline V gene, CDR1 is MNHNS and CDR2 is SASEGT. CDR3: CASSAALALPSTDTQYF. The CDR3 DNA reads as TGTGCCAGCAGTGCCGCGCTAGCCCTACCTAGCACAGATACGCAGTATTTT.